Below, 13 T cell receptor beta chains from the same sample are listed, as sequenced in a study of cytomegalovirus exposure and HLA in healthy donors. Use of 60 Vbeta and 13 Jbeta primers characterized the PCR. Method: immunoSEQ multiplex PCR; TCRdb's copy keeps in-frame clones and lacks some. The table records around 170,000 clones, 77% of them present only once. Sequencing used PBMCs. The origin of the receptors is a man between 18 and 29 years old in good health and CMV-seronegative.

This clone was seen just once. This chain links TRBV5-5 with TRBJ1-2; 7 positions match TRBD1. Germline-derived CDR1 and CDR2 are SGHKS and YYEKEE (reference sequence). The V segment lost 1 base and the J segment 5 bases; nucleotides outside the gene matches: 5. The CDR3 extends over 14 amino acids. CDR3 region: CASSLPGQLYGYTF. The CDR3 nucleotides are TGTGCCAGCAGCTTGCCGGGACAGCTTTATGGCTACACCTTC.

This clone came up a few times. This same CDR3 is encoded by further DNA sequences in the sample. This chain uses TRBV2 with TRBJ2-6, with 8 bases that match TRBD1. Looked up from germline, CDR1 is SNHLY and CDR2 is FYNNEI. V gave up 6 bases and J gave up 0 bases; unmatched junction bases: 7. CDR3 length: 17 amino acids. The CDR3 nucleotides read TGTGCCAGCAGCCTTACAGGGGGTAGCTCTGGGGCCAACGTCCTGACTTTC. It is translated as CASSLTGGSSGANVLTF.

As DNA, the CDR3 is TGTGCCAGTGCCGGGACGAACACCGGGGAGCTGTTTTTT. This encodes CASAGTNTGELFF. V is TRBV19 and J is TRBJ2-2, with a possible D match to TRBD2 (5 bases). Per the germline V gene, CDR1 is LNHDA and CDR2 is SQIVND (reference sequence). The CDR3 runs to 13 residues. Trimming pared 8 bases from V and 0 bases from J, leaving 7 bases between.

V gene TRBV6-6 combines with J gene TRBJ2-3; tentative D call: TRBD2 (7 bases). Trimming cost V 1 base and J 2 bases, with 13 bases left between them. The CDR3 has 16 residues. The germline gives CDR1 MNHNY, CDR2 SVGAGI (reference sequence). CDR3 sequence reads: CASSYLGGANTDTQYF. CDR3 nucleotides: TGTGCCAGCAGTTACTTGGGGGGGGCCAACACAGATACGCAGTATTTT.

The CDR3 region is CASSPPGLPRDQPQHF. The CDR3 nucleotides are TGTGCCAGCAGCCCCCCGGGACTCCCCCGGGATCAGCCCCAGCATTTT. The chain recombines TRBV7-2 with TRBJ1-5; D perhaps matches TRBD1 (5 bases). The germline V gene has CDR1 SGHTA and CDR2 FQGNSA. Trimming stripped 5 bases from V and 5 bases from J, with 19 bases between. The CDR3 is 16 amino acids.

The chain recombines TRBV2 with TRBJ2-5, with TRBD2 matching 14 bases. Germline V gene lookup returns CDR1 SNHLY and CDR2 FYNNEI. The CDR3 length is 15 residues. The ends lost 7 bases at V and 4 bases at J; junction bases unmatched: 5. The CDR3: CASKGTSGSLETQYF. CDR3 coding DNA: TGTGCCAGCAAAGGGACTAGCGGGAGTTTAGAGACCCAGTACTTC.

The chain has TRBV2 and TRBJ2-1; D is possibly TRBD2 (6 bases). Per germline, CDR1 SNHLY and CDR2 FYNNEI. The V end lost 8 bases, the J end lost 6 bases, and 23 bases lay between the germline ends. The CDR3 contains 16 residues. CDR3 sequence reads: CASCFLEGLTANEQFF. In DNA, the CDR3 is TGTGCCAGCTGCTTTTTGGAGGGTTTAACGGCCAATGAGCAGTTCTTC.

This CDR3 reads CASSARPGQGTYEQYF. DNA for the CDR3: TGCGCCAGCAGCGCGAGACCGGGACAGGGAACCTACGAGCAGTACTTC. The V gene is TRBV5-1, the J gene TRBJ2-7; TRBD1 agrees at 9 bases. The germline CDR1 and CDR2 sequences are SGHRS and YFSETQ. There are 16 residues in the CDR3. Germline trimming cut 4 bases from V and 2 bases from J; bases unmatched to any gene: 10.

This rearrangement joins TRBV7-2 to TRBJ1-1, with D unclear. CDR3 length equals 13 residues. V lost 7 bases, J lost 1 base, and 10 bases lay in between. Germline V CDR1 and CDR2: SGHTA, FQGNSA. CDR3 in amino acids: CASTRPGNTEAFF. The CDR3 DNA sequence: TGTGCCAGCACCCGTCCCGGGAACACTGAAGCTTTCTTT.

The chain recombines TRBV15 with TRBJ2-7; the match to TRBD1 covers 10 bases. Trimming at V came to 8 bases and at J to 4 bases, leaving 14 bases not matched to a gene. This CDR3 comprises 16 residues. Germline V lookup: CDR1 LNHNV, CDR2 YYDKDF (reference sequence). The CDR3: CATAERPGQGFYEQYF. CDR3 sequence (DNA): TGTGCCACCGCAGAGCGACCGGGACAGGGGTTTTACGAGCAGTACTTC.

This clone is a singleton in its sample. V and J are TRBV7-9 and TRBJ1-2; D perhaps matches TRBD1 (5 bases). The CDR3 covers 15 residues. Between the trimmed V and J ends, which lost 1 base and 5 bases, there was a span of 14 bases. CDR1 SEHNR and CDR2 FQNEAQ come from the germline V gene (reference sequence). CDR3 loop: CASSLVETAPYGYTF. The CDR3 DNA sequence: TGTGCCAGCAGCTTAGTAGAGACAGCGCCTTATGGCTACACCTTC.

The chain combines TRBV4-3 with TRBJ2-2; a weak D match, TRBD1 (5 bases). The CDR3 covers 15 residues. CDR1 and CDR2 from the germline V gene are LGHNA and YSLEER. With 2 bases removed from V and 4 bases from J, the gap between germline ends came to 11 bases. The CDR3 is CASSQYPGSTGELFF. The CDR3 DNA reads TGCGCCAGCAGCCAATACCCAGGGTCCACCGGGGAGCTGTTTTTT.

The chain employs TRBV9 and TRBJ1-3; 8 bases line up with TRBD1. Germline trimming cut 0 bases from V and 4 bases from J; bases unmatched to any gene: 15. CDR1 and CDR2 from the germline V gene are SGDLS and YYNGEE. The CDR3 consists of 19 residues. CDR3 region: CASSVAGTPGQAPGNTIYF. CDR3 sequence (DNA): TGTGCCAGCAGCGTAGCAGGGACGCCGGGACAGGCCCCGGGAAACACCATATATTTT. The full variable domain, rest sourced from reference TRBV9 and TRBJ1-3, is DSGVTQTPKHLITATGQRVTLRCSPRSGDLSVYWYQQSLDQGLQFLIQYYNGEERAKGNILERFSAQQFPDLHSELNLSSLELGDSALYFCASSVAGTPGQAPGNTIYFGEGSWLTVV.